The next 30 T cell receptor beta chains were all read from a single sample in a study of metastatic and nonmetastatic thyroid tumors. Patients had received no treatment of any kind before thyroid surgery. TCRdb reprocessed the PCR reads using MiXCR. Among about 24,000 clones listed, around 20% were seen once. Material: blood. The receptors derive from a female donor with papillary thyroid cancer or a benign thyroid nodule (not recorded which). Some clones in this sample may be carry-over from other donors' samples.

This clone was picked up a small number of times. One base away lies a much larger clone, so this may be a sequencing read error. The V and J genes are TRBV18 and TRBJ1-1; D possibly corresponds to TRBD1 (5 bases). Germline V gene data show CDR1 as KGHSH and CDR2 as LQKENI. CDR3 length: 16 residues. The DNA of the CDR3 is TGTGCCAGCTCACCACCGGAGGGGATGGGGAACGCTGAAGCTTTCTTT. Translation gives CASSPPEGMGNAEAFF.

This clone appeared many times. J is TRBJ1-4 and V is TRBV7-2; D may be TRBD1 (5 bases). V dropped 1 base and J dropped 0 bases, with 12 bases sitting between them. The CDR3 length is 17 residues. Germline CDR1 is SGHTA and CDR2 is FQGNSA. CDR3 amino acids: CASSLVVREATNEKLFF. CDR3 nucleotides: TGTGCCAGCAGCTTAGTGGTCAGGGAAGCAACTAATGAAAAACTGTTTTTT. The full variable domain, with the rest looked up from reference TRBV7-2 and TRBJ1-4, is GAGVSQSPSNKVTEKGKDVELRCDPISGHTALYWYRQSLGQGLEFLIYFQGNSAPDKSGLPSDRFSAERTGGSVSTLTIQRTQQEDSAVYLCASSLVVREATNEKLFFGSGTQLSVL.

The table lists this clone with many counts. The chain combines TRBV4-1 with TRBJ1-3; D possibly corresponds to TRBD1 (5 bases). The germline V gene encodes CDR1 MGHRA and CDR2 YSYEKL. The CDR3 has 16 residues. Trimming took 4 bases from V and 0 from J, leaving 13 bases between them. CDR3 sequence reads: CASSPAPGFSGNTIYF. The CDR3 bases are TGCGCCAGCAGCCCCGCCCCAGGGTTCTCTGGAAACACCATATATTTT.

This clone appeared many times. The rearrangement joins TRBV5-1 to TRBJ2-1; 9 nucleotides agree with TRBD2. The length of the CDR3 is 15 residues. V was clipped by 1 base and J by 2 bases; unmatched bases: 1. CDR1 and CDR2 from the germline V gene are SGHRS and YFSETQ. The CDR3 reads CASSLSSGTYNEQFF. The CDR3 coding sequence is TGCGCCAGCAGCTTGTCTAGCGGGACCTACAATGAGCAGTTCTTC. Complete variable domain (other parts from reference TRBV5-1 and TRBJ2-1): KAGVTQTPRYLIKTRGQQVTLSCSPISGHRSVSWYQQTPGQGLQFLFEYFSETQRNKGNFPGRFSGRQFSNSRSEMNVSTLELGDSALYLCASSLSSGTYNEQFFGPGTRLTVL.

There are many counts of this clone. The rearrangement links TRBV19 to TRBJ2-3; no clear D. CDR1 is LNHDA, CDR2 SQIVND, per germline (reference sequence). The V gene lost 8 bases and the J gene lost 3 bases, with 12 bases spanning the gap. The CDR3 is made up of 13 amino acids. The CDR3 nucleotides are TGTGCCAGTGGAAAGGAGTGGACAGATACGCAGTATTTT. It codes for CASGKEWTDTQYF.

This sequence joins TRBV7-2 and TRBJ2-7; D is undetermined. V lost 5 bases, J lost 10 bases, and 21 bases lay in between. This CDR3 spans 14 amino acids. Germline V gene sequence: CDR1 SGHTA, CDR2 FQGNSA. The CDR3 coding sequence is TGTGCCAGCAGCCCCGACTCTACCGGCTACTATCAGTACTTC. This gives the protein CASSPDSTGYYQYF.

This clone was picked up many times. The chain is built from TRBV7-8 and TRBJ1-6; TRBD1 agrees at 9 bases. V gave up 4 bases and J gave up 9 bases; unmatched junction bases: 7. The length of the CDR3 is 15 residues. Germline V gives CDR1 SGHVS, CDR2 FQNEAQ. CDR3 sequence (DNA): TGTGCCAGCAGCTCTGACAGGGGGGAATTTTCACCCCTCCACTTT. This gives the protein CASSSDRGEFSPLHF.

This clone has only one observation. This chain joins TRBV4-1 and TRBJ2-1; D unclear. The length of the CDR3 is 13 residues. The germline CDR1 and CDR2 sequences are MGHRA and YSYEKL. With 4 bases removed from V and 13 bases from J, the gap between germline ends came to 17 bases. The CDR3 region is CASSRVPADTQFF. The CDR3 DNA is TGCGCCAGCAGCCGTGTCCCCGCGGATACCCAGTTCTTC.

A word on this clone: Germline is not matched at one junction end, which may reflect a read error. The genes are TRBV6-2 or TRBV6-3 and TRBJ2-2; D not resolved. Germline-derived CDR1 and CDR2 are MNHEY and SVGEGT. This CDR3 is built from 13 residues. Here the CDR3 DNA reads TGTCCCAGCAGTTCCGCGGCAGGCGTGGAGCTGTTTTTT. Encoded protein: CPSSSAAGVELFF.

The chain has TRBV5-6 and TRBJ1-2, with D hard to call. Germline lookup yields CDR1 SGHDT and CDR2 YYEEEE. Deletions cut 6 bases from V and 2 bases from J, with 11 bases between. The CDR3 runs 13 residues. This CDR3 is CASTPRANYGYTF. DNA for the CDR3: TGTGCCAGCACCCCGCGAGCCAACTATGGCTACACCTTC.

This clone has ten or more counts. The J gene is TRBJ2-7, the V gene TRBV18; maybe TRBD1 (6 bases). The germline CDR1 and CDR2 sequences are KGHSH and LQKENI. The ends were cut back, 4 bases at V and 6 bases at J, with 22 bases in the middle. The CDR3 contains 16 residues. The CDR3 reads CASSLYPTGTLSEQYF. The CDR3 DNA is TGTGCCAGCTCACTATATCCGACAGGTACCCTCTCCGAGCAGTACTTC.

This clone is labeled medium-sized. The chain couples TRBV6-2 or TRBV6-3 to TRBJ2-2; a possible D gene is TRBD2 (5 bases). V was trimmed by 8 bases and J by 1 base, leaving 14 bases between them. This CDR3 has 15 residues. Germline CDR1 is MNHEY and CDR2 is SVGEGT. The CDR3 reads CASLGSNWNTGELFF. The CDR3 DNA reads as TGTGCCAGCTTAGGGAGTAATTGGAACACCGGGGAGCTGTTTTTT.

This clone was recorded at least ten times. The V and J genes are TRBV6-4 and TRBJ1-6, with TRBD1 as a possible D gene (5 bases). CDR1 MRHNA and CDR2 SNTAGT come from the germline V gene. This CDR3 has 14 residues. V was trimmed by 2 bases and J by 5 bases, leaving 7 bases between them. CDR3 in DNA: TGTGCCAGCAGTGACGGGGGGGATAATTCACCCCTCCACTTT. The encoded protein is CASSDGGDNSPLHF.

Ten or more counts support this clone. The CDR3 sequence: CASSLGNGRETQYF. CDR3 nucleotides: TGCGCCAGCAGCTTGGGAAACGGGAGAGAGACCCAGTACTTC. This chain uses TRBV5-1 with TRBJ2-5; TRBD2 is a possible D gene (6 bases). CDR1 and CDR2 from the germline V gene are SGHRS and YFSETQ. Trimming pared 0 bases from V and 4 bases from J, leaving 10 bases between. This CDR3 is 14 amino acids long.

This clone was picked up many times. A much more abundant neighbour one base away suggests this may be a read error. The CDR3 nucleotides are TGTGCCAGCAGACAAGCCAGGGGGTGGGGGGAGCTGTTTTTT. Its translation is CASRQARGWGELFF. J is TRBJ2-2 and V is TRBV12-3 or TRBV12-4, with 7 bases matching TRBD1. The CDR3 runs to 14 residues. With 6 bases clipped from V and 8 bases from J, the junction kept 9 bases outside the gene matches.

The chain links TRBV6-1 to TRBJ2-7; 8 bases map to TRBD1. Unmatched junction bases numbered 7, after V lost 3 bases and J lost 9 bases. The CDR3 has 13 amino acids. Germline CDR1 and CDR2: MNHNS and SASEGT. CDR3 DNA: TGTGCCAGCAGTGACAGGGGGCCTACGTGGCAGTACTTC. Its translation: CASSDRGPTWQYF.

The chain carries TRBV6-1 and TRBJ2-7; TRBD1 matches 7 bases. The germline CDR1 and CDR2 sequences are MNHNS and SASEGT. The CDR3 has 14 residues. The ends lost 5 bases at V and 2 bases at J; junction bases unmatched: 6. The CDR3 here is CASSSGQITYEQYF. In DNA form, the CDR3 reads TGTGCCAGCAGTTCGGGACAGATCACCTACGAGCAGTACTTC.

The table lists this clone with many counts. CDR3 nucleotide sequence: TGCGCCAGCAGTGAGTTCTTGGACAGTAGTTTTGTGCAGTACTTC. Amino acid sequence: CASSEFLDSSFVQYF. V usage is TRBV10-1 and J usage is TRBJ2-7, with D possibly TRBD1 on 6 matching bases. The CDR3 runs to 15 residues. Germline V gene lookup returns CDR1 WNHNN and CDR2 SYGVQD (reference sequence). V was pared by 1 base and J by 9 bases, with 19 bases between.

This clone was counted only a few times. The chain joins TRBV6-1 to TRBJ1-5; D call uncertain. Between the trimmed V and J ends, which lost 6 bases and 1 base, there was a span of 10 bases. The germline CDR1 and CDR2 sequences are MNHNS and SASEGT. This CDR3 has 14 residues. CDR3: CASRARRSNQPQHF. The CDR3 DNA is TGTGCCAGCAGAGCCAGAAGAAGCAATCAGCCCCAGCATTTT.

At least ten counts were recorded for this clone. The chain joins TRBV20-1 to TRBJ1-1; D is unclear. V dropped 3 bases and J dropped 8 bases, with 10 bases sitting between them. The germline gives CDR1 DFQATT, CDR2 SNEGSKA (reference sequence). The CDR3 length is 11 residues. The CDR3, as DNA: TGCAGTGCTAGCGACGGGCCGGAAGCTTTCTTT. Amino acids: CSASDGPEAFF.

V and J are TRBV7-9 and TRBJ1-4; the match to TRBD1 covers 8 bases. CDR1 is SEHNR, CDR2 FQNEAQ, per germline (reference sequence). The junction had 6 bases not matched to a gene; V was cut back by 8 bases and J by 7 bases. CDR3 length equals 13 residues. The CDR3 DNA reads as TGTGCCAGCGACGACAGGGGCGCTGAAAAACTGTTTTTT. It is translated as CASDDRGAEKLFF.

The chain carries TRBV5-1 and TRBJ2-1; 9 nucleotides match TRBD2. CDR1 is SGHRS and CDR2 is YFSETQ in the germline V gene. The junction had 8 bases not matched to a gene; V was cut back by 4 bases and J by 3 bases. The CDR3 is 16 residues long. CDR3 protein: CASSDTGTSLYNEQFF. CDR3 bases: TGCGCCAGCAGCGACACCGGGACTAGCCTCTACAATGAGCAGTTCTTC.

This clone was seen a handful of times. This chain uses TRBV6-1 with TRBJ2-1; no clear D. Germline CDR1 is MNHNS and CDR2 is SASEGT. With 3 bases removed from V and 2 bases from J, the gap between germline ends came to 11 bases. The CDR3 spans 15 residues. The CDR3 DNA reads TGTGCCAGCAGTGAGTCTAGAGATACCTACAATGAGCAGTTCTTC. It translates to CASSESRDTYNEQFF.

Details on this clone: At one of its ends the junction is not consistent with the germline gene, which may arise from a read error. The rearrangement links TRBV18 to TRBJ2-3, with D possibly TRBD2 on 6 matching bases. CDR3 length: 16 amino acids. Per germline, CDR1 KGHSH and CDR2 LQKENI. DNA of the CDR3: TGTGCCAGCTCACCGGTTAGCGGAGCCAGCACAGACACGCAGTATTTT. This gives the protein CASSPVSGASTDTQYF.

Note on this clone: The same CDR3 arises from other DNA sequences in this sample as well. The chain recombines TRBV7-2 with TRBJ1-2; the match to TRBD1 covers 7 bases. Germline lookup yields CDR1 SGHTA and CDR2 FQGNSA. The CDR3 length is 14 residues. The J segment lost 6 bases and the V segment lost 1 base, leaving 5 bases of the junction unmatched. The CDR3 sequence is CASSLGQGLDGYTF. The DNA of the CDR3 is TGTGCCAGCAGCTTAGGACAGGGACTTGATGGCTACACCTTC.

In its sample, this clone was seen many times. This chain links TRBV20-1 with TRBJ2-7; D is unresolved. The CDR3 runs 10 residues. V was cut by 4 bases and J by 6 bases, with 7 bases left in between. Germline V gene lookup returns CDR1 DFQATT and CDR2 SNEGSKA (reference sequence). CDR3 nucleotide sequence: TGCAGTGCTACAAAGCGCGAGCAGTACTTC. Translating gives CSATKREQYF.

The chain joins TRBV9 to TRBJ2-7, with TRBD2 as a possible D gene (5 bases). The CDR3 has 13 residues. Looked up from germline, CDR1 is SGDLS and CDR2 is YYNGEE. Trimming cost V 0 bases and J 6 bases, with 10 bases left between them. In nucleotides, the CDR3 is TGTGCCAGCAGCGTAGGGGTCGGGGTCGAGCAGTACTTC. Translating gives CASSVGVGVEQYF.

This clone was observed at least ten times. The chain is built from TRBV7-2 and TRBJ1-6, with TRBD1 as a possible D gene (5 bases). Deletions cut 3 bases from V and 6 bases from J, with 12 bases between. Germline-derived CDR1 and CDR2 are SGHTA and FQGNSA. CDR3 length: 15 amino acids. The CDR3 coding sequence is TGTGCCAGCAGCTTGTCGGGGGACGGTAATTCACCCCTCCACTTT. Amino acids: CASSLSGDGNSPLHF.

This clone was seen repeatedly, ten times or more. This chain uses TRBV2 with TRBJ2-1; 8 bases are a match to TRBD2. This CDR3 spans 12 amino acids. The germline V gene encodes CDR1 SNHLY and CDR2 FYNNEI. Trimming at V came to 7 bases and at J to 15 bases, leaving 11 bases not matched to a gene. In nucleotides, the CDR3 is TGTGCCAGCAATCGGGCGGGAGGCGGGTTGTTCTTC. Translated: CASNRAGGGLFF. The whole variable domain, remainder taken from reference TRBV2 and TRBJ2-1, is EPEVTQTPSHQVTQMGQEVILRCVPISNHLYFYWYRQILGQKVEFLVSFYNNEISEKSEIFDDQFSVERPDGSNFTLKIRSTKLEDSAMYFCASNRAGGGLFFGPGTRLTVL.

The table lists this clone with many counts. This chain connects TRBV27 to TRBJ2-5; D gene uncertain. V lost 4 bases to trimming and J lost 3 bases, with 9 bases between them. The CDR3 runs to 13 residues. The germline CDR1 and CDR2 sequences are MNHEY and SMNVEV (reference sequence). CDR3 protein: CASSWYAEETQYF. The CDR3 DNA follows: TGTGCCAGCAGTTGGTATGCCGAAGAGACCCAGTACTTC.